This T cell receptor (beta chain) derives from a study of sequential checkpoint blockade in melanoma. With 2 bases removed from V and 2 bases from J, the gap between germline ends came to 6 bases. The CDR3 has 13 amino acids. From germline, CDR1 is MNHEY and CDR2 SMNVEV (reference sequence). Specified treatment: randomized to nivolumab then ipilimumab (arm A) or the reverse (arm B). From thawed PBMCs, live CD3+CD8+ cells negative for CD19 and CD56 were sorted. The repertoire was sequenced with immunoSEQ multiplex PCR; TCRdb's copy has only in-frame clones and lacks some. Found here are approximately 21,000 clones, around 80% of them singletons; the top ten hold approximately 10%.

This TCR was recovered from a human donor with melanoma. The genes are TRBV27 and TRBJ1-2; D unclear. Sequenced here: CD8+ T cells sorted from blood (inferred from file names), sampled from a patient given nivolumab and ipilimumab in sequence. CDR3 in amino acids: CASSLGHNYGYTF. CDR3 nucleotide sequence: TGTGCCAGCAGTTTAGGGCACAACTATGGCTACACCTTC.